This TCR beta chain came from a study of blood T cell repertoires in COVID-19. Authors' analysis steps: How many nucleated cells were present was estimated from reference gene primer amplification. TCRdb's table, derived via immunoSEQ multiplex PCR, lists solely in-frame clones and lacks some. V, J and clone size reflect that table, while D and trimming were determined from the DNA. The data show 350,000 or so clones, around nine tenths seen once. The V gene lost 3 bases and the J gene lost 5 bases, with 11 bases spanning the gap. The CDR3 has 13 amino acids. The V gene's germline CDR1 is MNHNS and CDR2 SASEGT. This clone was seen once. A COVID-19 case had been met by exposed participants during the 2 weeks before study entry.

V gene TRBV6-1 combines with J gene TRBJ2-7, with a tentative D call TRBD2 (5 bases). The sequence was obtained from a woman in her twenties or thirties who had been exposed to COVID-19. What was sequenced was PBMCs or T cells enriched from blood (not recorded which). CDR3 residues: CASSDGGFDEQYF. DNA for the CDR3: TGTGCCAGCAGTGACGGCGGGTTCGACGAGCAGTACTTC.